This T cell receptor beta chain came from a study of T cells in Graves' hyperthyroidism and ophthalmopathy. Researchers took RNA transcripts and amplified the TCR beta CDR3 regions from them. First-round RT-PCR with HTBI primers amplified the TCR CDR3 region. MiXCR was run by TCRdb on the multiplex PCR reads, yielding one entry per CDR3 protein. The repertoire holds 610,000 or so distinct CDR3 sequences, with around 42% as singletons. Patients counted as stable if ophthalmopathy did not develop within 18 months. Subjects aged 18 to 65 presented with newly diagnosed hyperthyroidism of less than 2 months' duration. In germline, CDR1 is SQVTM, CDR2 ANQGSEA. The CDR3 extends over 12 amino acids. Trimming left V 7 bases short and J 7 bases short, with 16 bases between.

The chain joins TRBV29-1 to TRBJ1-2; D is uncertain. Sequencing input: peripheral blood or thyroid tissue (not recorded which). The TCR originated in a woman aged 18 to 35 with Graves' hyperthyroidism. The chain's CDR3 is CSAGREDVGYTF. The CDR3, as DNA: TGCAGCGCTGGGCGGGAGGATGTTGGCTACACCTTC. Looking up the rest from reference TRBV29-1 and TRBJ1-2 gives the full variable domain: SAVISQKPSRDICQRGTSLTIQCQVDSQVTMMFWYRQQPGQSLTLIATANQGSEATYESGFVIDKFPISRPNLTFSTLTVSNMSPEDSSIYLCSAGREDVGYTFGSGTRLTVV.